The TCR beta chain described here comes from a study of blood T cell repertoires in COVID-19 (dated by TCRdb to 2018 to 2021). For context, the study as a whole: Samples covering the acute and convalescent phases of COVID-19 were provided by collaborators in the United States, Italy and Spain. The prospective study material was composed of cDNA or gDNA derived from T cells, B-cell-depleted T cells, or PBMCs. Deeply sampled blood TCRbeta repertoires from subjects exposed to, actively infected with, or recovered from COVID-19 were included in the dataset. The repertoires were released in a freely available public database meant as a resource for research on the immune response to SARS-CoV-2. The samples were drawn from the first 160 participants of the ongoing ImmuneRACE study and from 1,254 subjects provided by 6 global collaborators. Sample metadata almost always included a de-identified subject ID, COVID-19 status, age in years and sex. Where available, HLA class I and class II types were obtained from metadata supplied by the sample provider rather than from assay-based typing.

The immunoSEQ Assay, a bias-controlled multiplex PCR, was used to amplify TCRbeta CDR3 regions from genomic DNA. The paper's data handling went like this. The number of nucleated cells in each sample was estimated from the amplification of reference gene primers within the assay. Sequence reads were collapsed and filtered to measure the absolute abundance of every unique TCRbeta CDR3 rearrangement. For each sample, productive Simpson clonality was calculated as the square root of Simpson's diversity index over productive rearrangements. Here the immuneACCESS table is served through TCRdb, limited to in-frame sequences with V and J called. Missing clones are a known gap in these copies; in checked studies unresolved V genes cover under half, and the rest lacks a known reason. That table gives V, J and clone size, and the DNA gave D and trimming. The sample records tens of thousands of clones, 76% of which are singletons. The biggest ten clones account for 8.5% to 9% of the sample.

Collaborating institutions collected whole blood in K2EDTA tubes following their own protocols. Collaborator samples were shipped for TCRbeta analysis as frozen whole blood, isolated PBMCs, or DNA extracted from either sample type. General conclusions and limits of the study: The amount of clinical and demographic metadata varied by source and participant and was provided uncurated.

CDR3 length: 16 amino acids, cysteine to phenylalanine. This entry keeps only the CDR3 DNA: 48 bases, framed from base 1. Trimming removed 10 bases from V and 3 bases from J; the gene matches leave 14 bases unexplained. The germline V gene gives CDR1 as SGHTA and CDR2 as FQGTGA. About this clone itself: No antigen is known for it. Base qualities are missing; no much larger clone stands one base away.

Material: peripheral blood. This sequence originates from a man in his 70s with active or convalescent COVID-19. The chain links TRBV7-3 with TRBJ2-2; 7 bases in the middle match TRBD2. In nucleotides, the sequence is TGTGCCACCGCACCTACTCTAGCGGCCTACACCGGGGAGCTGTTTTTT. Its translation reads: CATAPTLAAYTGELFF.